This TCR beta chain emerged from a study of metastatic and nonmetastatic thyroid tumors. Turning to the study itself: Samples came from malignant and benign thyroid patients, and repertoires were compared across blood and tumor or nodule tissue. Points from the study as a whole: Malignant tumors reportedly showed significantly higher TCR beta diversity than benign nodules in both blood and tumor.

Patients were all untreated before their thyroid surgery. In the source study's methods: To classify distant metastasis in papillary thyroid cancer, a model was built from CDR3 differences across clinicopathological groups. TCRdb redid the clone calls on the PCR reads using MiXCR. The V and J calls and clone size come from TCRdb's table, not from the authors' own analysis. The sample carries approximately 40,000 clones, around half recorded once. V was trimmed by 2 bases and J by 9 bases, leaving 11 bases between them. This CDR3 has 14 residues. Germline V lookup: CDR1 MNHNS, CDR2 SASEGT. This clone was seen only a few times. The antigen is unknown.

The clonotype was recovered from a male donor with papillary thyroid cancer or a benign thyroid nodule (not recorded which). Some clones in this sample may be carry-over from other donors' samples. The specimen sequenced was tumor tissue. V usage is TRBV6-1 and J usage is TRBJ1-6, with a tentative D call TRBD1 (5 bases). The CDR3 loop reads CASSESGRVSPLHF. The CDR3 nucleotides are TGTGCCAGCAGTGAATCCGGCAGGGTTTCACCCCTCCACTTT.